Following are 25 T cell receptor beta chains from one sample sequenced in a study of T cell responses to AZD1222 COVID-19 vaccine. Libraries were prepared by immunoSEQ multiplex PCR; TCRdb keeps only in-frame clonotypes and omits some of them. The sample lists around 58,000 clones, around 80% occurring once. The specimen was peripheral blood, collected on day 0 of AZD1222 vaccination. All receptors derive from an adult in good health.

V and J are TRBV6-5 and TRBJ2-7; 11 bases agree with TRBD2. This CDR3 region has 16 residues. Germline-derived CDR1 and CDR2 are MNHEY and SVGAGI. V trimming: 4 bases; J trimming: 0 bases; junction bases outside the gene matches: 5. The CDR3: CASSFRLAGNSYEQYF. Written as DNA, the CDR3 is TGTGCCAGCAGTTTCCGACTAGCGGGAAACTCCTACGAGCAGTACTTC.

By share, this clone counts as medium-sized. This rearrangement joins TRBV4-3 to TRBJ1-1; 9 positions match TRBD1. Trimming cost V 4 bases and J 5 bases; bases outside gene matches: 2. This CDR3 contains 13 residues. Germline V gene lookup returns CDR1 LGHNA and CDR2 YSLEER. CDR3 region: CASSLTGGTEAFF. CDR3 DNA: TGCGCCAGCAGCCTGACAGGGGGGACTGAAGCTTTCTTT.

The chain couples TRBV10-1 to TRBJ1-4; 8 nucleotides align to TRBD1. The CDR3 contains 12 residues. Germline V gives CDR1 WNHNN, CDR2 SYGVQD (reference sequence). J gave up 7 bases and V 8 bases, and 3 bases lay outside the gene matches. For the CDR3, the DNA is TGCGCCAGCGGACAGGGATCTGAAAAACTGTTTTTT. Translation: CASGQGSEKLFF.

The chain employs TRBV6-1 and TRBJ1-4, with D perhaps matching TRBD1 (6 bases). Trimming left V 2 bases short and J 6 bases short, with 16 bases between. The CDR3 consists of 16 residues. Germline CDR1 is MNHNS and CDR2 is SASEGT. CDR3 residues: CASSERAVRGDEKLFF. CDR3 bases: TGTGCCAGCAGTGAACGGGCGGTCAGGGGAGATGAAAAACTGTTTTTT.

V and J are TRBV7-2 and TRBJ2-1, with 7 bases matching TRBD2. The germline V gene encodes CDR1 SGHTA and CDR2 FQGNSA. The trim removed 5 bases at V and 2 bases at J, leaving 12 bases unmatched. The CDR3 has 17 residues. The CDR3 DNA reads TGTGCCAGCAGCCCGCCGGGGAGGGGACGCACCTACAATGAGCAGTTCTTC. It is translated as CASSPPGRGRTYNEQFF.

This chain connects TRBV19 to TRBJ1-6, with D perhaps matching TRBD1 (5 bases). The V end lost 6 bases, the J end lost 10 bases, and 19 bases lay between the germline ends. The V gene's germline CDR1 is LNHDA and CDR2 SQIVND (reference sequence). This CDR3 spans 15 amino acids. CDR3 DNA: TGTGCCAGTAGCCGCGCCGACAGCGACAGATCACCCCTCCACTTT. Protein: CASSRADSDRSPLHF.

This sequence joins TRBV4-3 and TRBJ1-1; D possibly corresponds to TRBD1 (5 bases). V was clipped by 3 bases and J by 1 base, with 12 bases between them. Germline values: CDR1 LGHNA, CDR2 YSLEER. The CDR3 loop spans 15 amino acids. CDR3 sequence (DNA): TGCGCCAGCAGCCAGGGACGTGATACGAACACTGAAGCTTTCTTT. Its translation is CASSQGRDTNTEAFF.

The J gene is TRBJ2-5, the V gene TRBV3-1 (or the pseudogene TRBV3-2), with 11 nucleotides matching TRBD2. Germline CDR1 is LGHDT and CDR2 is YNNKEL (reference sequence). This CDR3 comprises 15 residues. The junction had 7 bases not matched to a gene; V was cut back by 5 bases and J by 5 bases. This CDR3 reads CASSYGTSGRETQYF. DNA for the CDR3: TGTGCCAGCAGCTATGGGACTAGCGGTCGCGAGACCCAGTACTTC.

The chain joins TRBV14 to TRBJ1-2, with D tentatively TRBD1 (6 bases). CDR1 is SGHDN and CDR2 is FVKESK in the germline V gene. The V end lost 2 bases, the J end lost 8 bases, and 18 bases lay between the germline ends. The length of the CDR3 is 15 residues. The CDR3 spells CASSQLEWNRDGYTF. The CDR3 nucleotides read TGTGCCAGCAGCCAACTAGAGTGGAACAGGGACGGCTACACCTTC.

This chain connects TRBV11-2 to TRBJ2-2; no clear D gene. The CDR3 consists of 13 residues. V shed 3 bases and J shed 5 bases, with 7 bases lying between them. CDR1 and CDR2 (germline): SGHAT, FQNNGV. CDR3 DNA sequence: TGTGCCAGCAGCTTCTCCCGAACCGGGGAGCTGTTTTTT. Translating it yields CASSFSRTGELFF.

The V and J genes are TRBV3-1 (or the pseudogene TRBV3-2) and TRBJ1-1; TRBD1 matches 7 bases. Germline V gene sequence: CDR1 LGHDT, CDR2 YNNKEL (reference sequence). V shed 5 bases and J 1 base; nucleotides not matched to a gene: 7. The CDR3 sequence is 15 residues long. CDR3 coding DNA: TGTGCCAGCAGCTTTCGAGGGGGCGCGAACACTGAAGCTTTCTTT. Amino acids: CASSFRGGANTEAFF.

The V gene is TRBV6-5, the J gene TRBJ2-1; weak D call: TRBD1 (6 bases). CDR3 size: 15 residues. CDR1 is MNHEY and CDR2 is SVGAGI in the germline V gene. Between the trimmed V and J ends, which lost 5 bases and 3 bases, there was a span of 14 bases. CDR3 sequence: CASSPWTDSYNEQFF. As DNA, the CDR3 is TGTGCCAGCAGTCCATGGACAGACAGCTACAATGAGCAGTTCTTC.

CDR3 sequence (DNA): TGTGCCAGCAGCGTAACATCGGTGGGTCAGCCCCAGCATTTT. Protein product: CASSVTSVGQPQHF. This chain uses TRBV11-2 with TRBJ1-5, with D unresolved. Germline CDR1 and CDR2: SGHAT and FQNNGV. The CDR3 totals 14 residues. The ends were cut back, 5 bases at V and 6 bases at J, with 14 bases in the middle.

This chain links TRBV6-2 or TRBV6-3 with TRBJ1-5; D may be TRBD1 (6 bases). V dropped 4 bases and J dropped 1 base, with 11 bases sitting between them. Germline lookup yields CDR1 MNHEY and CDR2 SVGEGT. The CDR3 covers 15 residues. DNA of the CDR3: TGTGCCAGCAGTTCCATACAGGGCAGCAATCAGCCCCAGCATTTT. Translation gives CASSSIQGSNQPQHF.

This sequence joins TRBV6-5 and TRBJ1-2; TRBD1 might be the D (5 bases). Germline CDR1 reads MNHEY; CDR2 reads SVGAGI. The CDR3 extends over 12 amino acids. V was cut by 2 bases and J by 8 bases, with 9 bases left in between. CDR3 in amino acids: CASSYTGEGYTF. DNA of the CDR3: TGTGCCAGCAGTTACACGGGGGAGGGCTACACCTTC.

The rearrangement joins TRBV3-1 (or the pseudogene TRBV3-2) to TRBJ1-2, with a weak D call TRBD1 (6 bases). The CDR3 totals 15 residues. V was pared by 2 bases and J by 7 bases, with 17 bases between. Germline lookup yields CDR1 LGHDT and CDR2 YNNKEL (reference sequence). This CDR3 reads CASSQTIGTMTGYTF. The CDR3 DNA follows: TGTGCCAGCAGCCAAACTATTGGGACAATGACTGGCTACACCTTC.

The chain has TRBV29-1 and TRBJ1-2; tentative D call: TRBD1 (6 bases). With 6 bases removed from V and 2 bases from J, the gap between germline ends came to 13 bases. Germline V lookup: CDR1 SQVTM, CDR2 ANQGSEA. The CDR3 contains 13 residues. CDR3 coding DNA: TGCAGCGTGCCCGGACAGCAGAACTATGGCTACACCTTC. As protein: CSVPGQQNYGYTF.

The DNA for the CDR3 is TGTGCCACCAGTGACCCCGACAACTCTGGGGCCAACGTCCTGACTTTC. This translates into CATSDPDNSGANVLTF. The chain is built from TRBV24-1 and TRBJ2-6, with D uncertain. Looked up from germline, CDR1 is KGHDR and CDR2 is SFDVKD. V gave up 4 bases and J gave up 0 bases, with 9 bases separating them. This CDR3 comprises 16 residues.

The rearrangement links TRBV7-2 to TRBJ2-7; 10 bases map to TRBD2. The CDR3 is 15 amino acids. V lost 6 bases, J lost 4 bases, and 9 bases stayed unmatched. Germline assignment: CDR1 SGHTA and CDR2 FQGNSA. CDR3 in amino acids: CASSPIPTSGYEQYF. In nucleotides, the CDR3 is TGTGCCAGCAGTCCAATCCCGACTAGCGGGTACGAGCAGTACTTC.

This chain connects TRBV6-2 or TRBV6-3 to TRBJ1-2; D is uncertain. CDR1 and CDR2 (germline): MNHEY, SVGEGT. This CDR3 is built from 13 residues. With 5 bases removed from V and 4 bases from J, the gap between germline ends came to 11 bases. The chain's CDR3 is CASSHPSTYGYTF. The CDR3, as DNA: TGTGCCAGCAGTCATCCATCGACCTATGGCTACACCTTC.

Only a few counts were recorded for this clone. The chain has TRBV18 and TRBJ2-2; D unclear. The CDR3 length is 14 residues. Germline values: CDR1 KGHSH, CDR2 LQKENI. V gave up 3 bases and J gave up 1 base, with 6 bases separating them. Here the CDR3 DNA reads TGTGCCAGCTCACCGAGACAGAACACCGGGGAGCTGTTTTTT. Amino acids: CASSPRQNTGELFF.

The rearrangement uses TRBV11-3 and TRBJ2-1; 10 positions match TRBD2. This CDR3 is 17 amino acids long. In germline, CDR1 is SGHNT, CDR2 YENEEA. Unmatched junction bases numbered 7, after V lost 3 bases and J lost 2 bases. The CDR3 DNA sequence: TGTGCCAGCAGCTTGCGGGCTAGCGGGGGTGCCTACAATGAGCAGTTCTTC. Its protein product is CASSLRASGGAYNEQFF.

The genes are TRBV6-5 and TRBJ1-2; D ambiguous. Germline CDR1 and CDR2: MNHEY and SVGAGI. The CDR3 length is 14 residues. V was clipped by 4 bases and J by 0 bases, with 9 bases between them. The CDR3 sequence is CASSSDLTNYGYTF. For the CDR3, the DNA is TGTGCCAGCAGTTCTGATCTCACTAACTATGGCTACACCTTC.

The chain employs TRBV19 and TRBJ2-2; 8 nucleotides line up with TRBD2. The CDR3 spans 15 residues. CDR1 LNHDA and CDR2 SQIVND come from the germline V gene (reference sequence). Trimming removed 5 bases from V and 3 bases from J; junction bases left unmatched: 5. The CDR3 DNA follows: TGTGCCAGTAGTGGTAGCGGGACTTACACCGGGGAGCTGTTTTTT. Translated: CASSGSGTYTGELFF.

The V gene is TRBV2, the J gene TRBJ2-5; 8 nucleotides agree with TRBD2. The ends lost 7 bases at V and 1 base at J; junction bases unmatched: 8. The V gene's germline CDR1 is SNHLY and CDR2 FYNNEI. CDR3 length: 15 residues. The CDR3 DNA follows: TGTGCCAGCACCCCTCAGCGGGGGTCCCAAGAGACCCAGTACTTC. Amino acids: CASTPQRGSQETQYF.